What follows describes a single TCR beta chain. Only in-frame clones appear in the TCRdb table, and some are missing; sequencing was by immunoSEQ multiplex PCR. The sample yields about 140,000 clones, roughly 80% seen once. This entry comes from a study of blood T cell repertoires in COVID-19. About the research overall: Italy, Spain and the United States were the sources of the convalescent and acute COVID-19 samples.

The clonotype was recovered from a human donor in a cohort sampled during active COVID-19. Sample: peripheral blood.

CDR3 nucleotide sequence: TGTGCCAGCAGCGTAGGGCCTAGCGTGGAAGATACGCAGTATTTT. It specifies CASSVGPSVEDTQYF. This rearrangement joins TRBV9 to TRBJ2-3, with TRBD2 as a possible D gene (6 bases). Deletions cut 0 bases from V and 5 bases from J, with 13 bases between. This CDR3 has 15 amino acids. CDR1 is SGDLS and CDR2 is YYNGEE in the germline V gene.